This T cell receptor beta chain derives from a study of graft-versus-host responses after intestinal transplantation. The germline V gene has CDR1 SNHLY and CDR2 FYNNEI. V lost 3 bases, J lost 5 bases, and 10 bases lay in between. CDR3 length: 13 amino acids. Measured with immunoSEQ multiplex PCR; TCRdb has only the in-frame clones, and not every one. Altogether 9,500 to 10,000 clones are present, roughly 26% being singletons, with the ten largest covering more than 5.5%. This clone is medium-sized. The authors plated around 200,000 CFSE-labeled responder cells with around 200,000 irradiated, violet-dye-labeled stimulator cells.

This material consisted of alloreactive CD8+ T cells from a mixed lymphocyte reaction culture, taken before intestinal transplant. As to subset: CFSE-low proliferating T cells sorted from approximately six-day pre-transplant mixed lymphocyte reaction (GvH or HvG direction). The source of this sequence is a human patient who received an intestinal transplant. V gene TRBV2 combines with J gene TRBJ1-1; D is unresolved. The CDR3 region is CASSDFGSTEAFF. DNA for the CDR3: TGTGCCAGCAGTGATTTTGGGAGTACTGAAGCTTTCTTT.